Following are 4 T cell receptor beta chains from one sample sequenced in a study of monozygotic twins with inflammatory bowel disease. TCRdb reprocessed the 5' RACE reads and keeps a single row for each CDR3 protein, giving no DNA. The ten most abundant clones cover less than 2.5% of a sample with around 400,000 distinct CDR3 sequences. The sequencing sample was made of blood. Receptors were obtained from a human donor with ulcerative colitis or Crohn's disease, or a healthy co-twin of an affected twin (not recorded which).

The chain links TRBV5-6 to TRBJ2-5; TCRdb picks TRBD2, but there is no DNA to check that call. The CDR3 has 15 residues. Per germline, CDR1 SGHDT and CDR2 YYEEEE. The CDR3 loop is CASSYGLLNQETQYF.

This chain joins TRBV7-9 and TRBJ2-2. From germline, CDR1 is SEHNR and CDR2 FQNEAQ (reference sequence). This CDR3 is built from 14 residues. CDR3: CASSLTQNTGELFF.

This chain joins TRBV7-4 and TRBJ2-3; TCRdb's D call, TRBD1, is unchecked because there is no DNA. Germline V gives CDR1 SGHVT, CDR2 SQSDAQ. This CDR3 spans 15 amino acids. CDR3 sequence reads: CASSSLTGPADTQYF.

The rearrangement uses TRBV6-5 and TRBJ1-1; TCRdb designates TRBD1, a call that cannot be tested without DNA. CDR3 length: 13 residues. Germline CDR1 reads MNHEY; CDR2 reads SVGAGI. The CDR3 here is CASSRSPPTEAFF.